This T cell receptor beta chain is from a study of long-term antiretroviral therapy in people with HIV. The study, taken as a whole, reports: Repertoires from HIV showed CDR3 length ranges narrower than those of controls.

Samples were assayed with immunoSEQ v3.0 at survey level. Roughly 40,000-50,000 T-cell genomes per sample were the sequencing target. Method: immunoSEQ multiplex PCR; TCRdb's copy keeps in-frame clones and lacks some. The sample holds 13,000 to 15,000 clones, 80% seen once. Details on this clone: Its antigen is not known.

V lost 4 bases and J lost 3, with 16 bases in between. The V gene's germline CDR1 is SGHRS and CDR2 YFSETQ. The CDR3 contains 15 residues. This TCR derives from a middle-aged man with HIV. Sequenced here: unsorted PBMCs, sampled 3.2 years before starting antiretroviral therapy. This chain links TRBV5-1 with TRBJ1-1; D gene unclear. The CDR3 nucleotides are TGCGCCAGCAGCCCGTGGACGGGCTCGGACACTGAAGCTTTCTTT. It encodes CASSPWTGSDTEAFF. Full variable domain (outside the CDR3, taken from reference TRBV5-1 and TRBJ1-1): KAGVTQTPRYLIKTRGQQVTLSCSPISGHRSVSWYQQTPGQGLQFLFEYFSETQRNKGNFPGRFSGRQFSNSRSEMNVSTLELGDSALYLCASSPWTGSDTEAFFGQGTRLTVV.